These 8 T cell receptor beta chains originate from one sample sequenced in a study of control samples from healthy donors and cancer patients. The protocol was immunoSEQ multiplex PCR, while the TCRdb copy is restricted to in-frame clones and leaves out a portion. The sample lists tens of thousands of clones, roughly 90% occurring once. The sample comprised blood. These TCRs come from a man aged 45 to 65 in good health.

The chain is built from TRBV11-2 and TRBJ1-1; D uncertain. CDR1 is SGHAT, CDR2 FQNNGV, per germline. The CDR3 is 13 residues long. The V gene lost 0 bases and the J gene lost 11 bases, with 13 bases spanning the gap. CDR3 loop: CASSLDSLIVAFF. DNA of the CDR3: TGTGCCAGCAGCTTAGATAGTCTTATTGTGGCTTTCTTT.

The genes are TRBV4-1 and TRBJ1-4; D gene unclear. The CDR3 loop spans 16 amino acids. Germline loops: CDR1 MGHRA, CDR2 YSYEKL. V lost 0 bases, J lost 8 bases, and 16 bases lay in between. This CDR3 reads CASSQDSVKGAEKLFF. CDR3 sequence (DNA): TGCGCCAGCAGCCAAGATTCGGTGAAGGGAGCAGAAAAACTGTTTTTT.

This chain joins TRBV30 and TRBJ1-4, with no clear D. The CDR3 is made up of 11 amino acids. Germline CDR1 reads GTSNPN; CDR2 reads SVGIG (reference sequence). As DNA, the CDR3 is TGTGCTACTTGGAGGAATGAAAAACTGTTTTTT. It codes for CATWRNEKLFF.

This sequence joins TRBV19 and TRBJ2-4; 8 bases agree with TRBD1. Losses at the gene ends were 3 bases for V and 5 bases for J; bases not matched to a gene: 6. In germline, CDR1 is LNHDA, CDR2 SQIVND (reference sequence). The CDR3 totals 15 residues. CDR3 in DNA: TGTGCCAGTAGTATCCGGGACAGGTTCGAAAACATTCAGTACTTC. Its translation is CASSIRDRFENIQYF.

The rearrangement uses TRBV5-1 and TRBJ2-4; 11 nucleotides align to TRBD1. In germline, CDR1 is SGHRS, CDR2 YFSETQ. CDR3 length: 16 amino acids. The ends lost 2 bases at V and 1 base at J; junction bases unmatched: 2. CDR3 protein: CASSFRDRGAKNIQYF. The CDR3 DNA sequence: TGCGCCAGCAGCTTCCGGGACAGGGGGGCCAAAAACATTCAGTACTTC.

The rearrangement uses TRBV9 and TRBJ1-3; no reliable D call. The V and J ends lost 0 bases and 0 bases respectively, with 10 bases between them. Germline values: CDR1 SGDLS, CDR2 YYNGEE. The CDR3 runs 16 residues. CDR3 coding DNA: TGTGCCAGCAGCGTAGGTGTCGTTAGCTCTGGAAACACCATATATTTT. This encodes CASSVGVVSSGNTIYF. Variable domain in full (rest from reference TRBV9 and TRBJ1-3): DSGVTQTPKHLITATGQRVTLRCSPRSGDLSVYWYQQSLDQGLQFLIQYYNGEERAKGNILERFSAQQFPDLHSELNLSSLELGDSALYFCASSVGVVSSGNTIYFGEGSWLTVV.

The chain combines TRBV6-6 with TRBJ2-5; D may be TRBD2 (5 bases). With 1 base removed from V and 6 bases from J, the gap between germline ends came to 12 bases. Germline V gives CDR1 MNHNY, CDR2 SVGAGI (reference sequence). The CDR3 has 14 residues. CDR3 residues: CASSYLWETKTQYF. The CDR3 coding sequence is TGTGCCAGCAGTTACTTGTGGGAGACTAAGACCCAGTACTTC.

This clone was counted once. This chain joins TRBV19 and TRBJ1-2, with 8 bases that match TRBD1. With V trimmed by 4 bases and J by 7 bases, 5 bases remained unmatched. The CDR3 runs 13 residues. Germline loops: CDR1 LNHDA, CDR2 SQIVND (reference sequence). The CDR3: CASSKTGDFGYTF. In DNA form, the CDR3 reads TGTGCCAGTAGTAAGACAGGGGACTTTGGCTACACCTTC. The full variable domain, rest sourced from reference TRBV19 and TRBJ1-2, is DGGITQSPKYLFRKEGQNVTLSCEQNLNHDAMYWYRQDPGQGLRLIYYSQIVNDFQKGDIAEGYSVSREKKESFPLTVTSAQKNPTAFYLCASSKTGDFGYTFGSGTRLTVV.